This T cell receptor beta chain was recovered during a study of blood T cell repertoires in COVID-19. Sequencing used immunoSEQ multiplex PCR; TCRdb keeps in-frame clones, though not all of them. The sample has approximately 180,000 clones, nearly 90% seen once; the top ten hold approximately 21%. The TCR originated in a man aged 55 to 70 with active or convalescent COVID-19. The sequencing sample was made of peripheral blood.

The CDR3 is CASSRQGAGGNEKLFF. Here the CDR3 DNA reads TGTGCCAGCAGCCGTCAGGGTGCGGGAGGTAATGAAAAACTGTTTTTT. This sequence joins TRBV4-2 and TRBJ1-4, with D perhaps matching TRBD1 (5 bases). V dropped 4 bases and J dropped 4 bases, with 16 bases sitting between them. Per germline, CDR1 LGHNA and CDR2 YNFKEQ. The CDR3 runs 16 residues.